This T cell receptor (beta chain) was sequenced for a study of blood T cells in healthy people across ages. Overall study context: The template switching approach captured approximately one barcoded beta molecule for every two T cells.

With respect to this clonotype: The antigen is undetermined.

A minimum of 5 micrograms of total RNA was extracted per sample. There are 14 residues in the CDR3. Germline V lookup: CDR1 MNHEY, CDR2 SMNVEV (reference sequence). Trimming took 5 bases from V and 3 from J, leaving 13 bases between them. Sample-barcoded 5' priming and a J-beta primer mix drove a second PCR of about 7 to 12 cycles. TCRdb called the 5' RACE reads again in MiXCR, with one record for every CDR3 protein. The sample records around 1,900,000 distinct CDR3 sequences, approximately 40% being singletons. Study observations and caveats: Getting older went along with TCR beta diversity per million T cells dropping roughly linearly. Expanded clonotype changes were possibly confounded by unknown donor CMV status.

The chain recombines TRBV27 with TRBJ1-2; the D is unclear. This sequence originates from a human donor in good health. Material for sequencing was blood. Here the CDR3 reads CASSLTSRYYGYTF. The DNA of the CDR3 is TGTGCCAGCAGTCTTACTTCCAGGTACTATGGCTACACCTTC.